Below, 8 T cell receptor beta chains from the same sample are listed, as sequenced in a study of hypomethylating agent response in myelodysplastic syndrome. Sequenced by immunoSEQ multiplex PCR; TCRdb stores in-frame clones only, minus some. The sample lists 2,500 to 3,500 clones, 70% to 85% occurring once. The sample was bone marrow, taken before or after starting hypomethylating agent treatment for myelodysplastic syndrome (not recorded which). Source of these receptors: a human donor with myelodysplastic syndrome.

V and J are TRBV10-3 and TRBJ2-7, with 7 positions matching TRBD1. Germline CDR1 ENHRY, CDR2 SYGVKD. After removal of 3 bases from V and 0 bases from J, the junction contained 5 bases not matched to a gene. CDR3 length: 15 amino acids. The CDR3 loop reads CAISDTGTVSYEQYF. DNA for the CDR3: TGTGCCATCAGTGACACCGGGACAGTCTCCTACGAGCAGTACTTC.

The CDR3 region is CAISETTSYEQYF. The CDR3 bases are TGTGCCATCAGTGAGACCACCTCCTACGAGCAGTACTTC. The chain couples TRBV10-3 to TRBJ2-5; D remains ambiguous. Judging by the DNA end, TRBJ2-7 fits better; the J call may be wrong. Germline V lookup: CDR1 ENHRY, CDR2 SYGVKD. CDR3 length: 13 residues.

This clone showed up just once. The V and J genes are TRBV5-1 and TRBJ1-3; 7 bases fit TRBD1. Germline V gene sequence: CDR1 SGHRS, CDR2 YFSETQ. Losses at the gene ends were 4 bases for V and 0 bases for J; bases not matched to a gene: 7. CDR3 length: 16 residues. CDR3 in DNA: TGCGCCAGCAGCCAATCGACAGGGCGCTCTGGAAACACCATATATTTT. Protein product: CASSQSTGRSGNTIYF.

This clone has a handful of counts. Since the CDR3 does not end with the conserved phenylalanine or tryptophan, this likely comes from a read error. The limits of the CDR3 on the DNA are not certain, so only TCRdb's listed CDR3 is given. V is TRBV4-3 and J is TRBJ2-6. The V gene's germline CDR1 is LGHNA and CDR2 YSLEER. The CDR3 totals 12 residues, both ends included. The CDR3 loop is CASSKPVGRHKV.

The chain carries TRBV7-8 and TRBJ2-7, with 10 bases aligning to TRBD1. This CDR3 has 17 amino acids. The V gene end was trimmed by 5 bases and the J gene end by 5 bases; junction bases not matched to a gene: 15. Germline CDR1 is SGHVS and CDR2 is FQNEAQ. The chain's CDR3 is CASSLPPWDRGINEQYF. CDR3 DNA: TGTGCCAGCAGCCTACCCCCTTGGGACAGGGGAATAAACGAGCAGTACTTC. The whole variable domain, remainder taken from reference TRBV7-8 and TRBJ2-7, is GAGVSQSPRYKVAKRGQDVALRCDPISGHVSLFWYQQALGQGPEFLTYFQNEAQLDKSGLPSDRFFAERPEGSVSTLKIQRTQQEDSAVYLCASSLPPWDRGINEQYFGPGTRLTVT.

This chain's CDR3 is CASSRDTQYF. In DNA, the CDR3 is TGTGCCAGCAGCAGGGATACGCAGTATTTT. The J gene is TRBJ2-3, the V gene TRBV6-6, with no clear D. CDR1 MNHNY and CDR2 SVGAGI come from the germline V gene (reference sequence). The V gene lost 6 bases and the J gene lost 6 bases, with 4 bases spanning the gap. The CDR3 covers 10 residues.

The rearrangement links TRBV13 to TRBJ1-1, with no clear D. The V gene lost 5 bases and the J gene lost 5 bases, with 12 bases spanning the gap. Germline CDR1 reads PRHDT; CDR2 reads FYEKMQ (reference sequence). This CDR3 has 13 amino acids. The CDR3 DNA is TGTGCCAGCAGCGAGACTCTCTATACTGAAGCTTTCTTT. Amino acids: CASSETLYTEAFF.

The CDR3 DNA follows: TGTGCCAGCCGGACAGGGGGATCTTACACTGAAGCTTTCTTT. It encodes CASRTGGSYTEAFF. This rearrangement joins TRBV6-1 to TRBJ1-1, with 10 bases identical to TRBD1. The germline V gene has CDR1 MNHNS and CDR2 SASEGT. The CDR3 covers 14 residues. V was clipped by 8 bases and J by 3 bases; unmatched bases: 6.